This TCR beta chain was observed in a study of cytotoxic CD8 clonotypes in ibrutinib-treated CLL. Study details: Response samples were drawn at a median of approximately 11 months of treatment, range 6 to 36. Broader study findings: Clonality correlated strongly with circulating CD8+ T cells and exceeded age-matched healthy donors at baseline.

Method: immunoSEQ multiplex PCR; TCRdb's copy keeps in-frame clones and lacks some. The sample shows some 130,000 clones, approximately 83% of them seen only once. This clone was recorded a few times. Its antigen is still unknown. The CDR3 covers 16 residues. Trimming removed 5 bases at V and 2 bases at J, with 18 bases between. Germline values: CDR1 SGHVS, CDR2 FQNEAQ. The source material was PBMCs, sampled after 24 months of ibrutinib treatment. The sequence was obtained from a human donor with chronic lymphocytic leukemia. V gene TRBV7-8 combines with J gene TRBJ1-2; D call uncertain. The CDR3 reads CASSPPGRPENYGYTF. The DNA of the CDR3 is TGTGCCAGCAGCCCGCCCGGGAGACCCGAAAACTATGGCTACACCTTC.